The 17 T cell receptor beta chains below all came from one sample that was sequenced in a study of control samples from healthy donors and cancer patients. Assay used: immunoSEQ multiplex PCR; TCRdb lists only in-frame clones, some missing. The sample lists more than 150,000 clones, about 90% seen once, with about 0.73% in the top ten. Sequencing was performed on blood. All receptors come from a woman aged 25 to 39 in good health.

V is TRBV5-1 and J is TRBJ1-2; D is unresolved. This CDR3 has 13 residues. Trimming pared 3 bases from V and 2 bases from J, leaving 8 bases between. Germline V gene sequence: CDR1 SGHRS, CDR2 YFSETQ. The CDR3 DNA reads as TGCGCCAGCAGCTCTTTGGACAACTATGGCTACACCTTC. Protein: CASSSLDNYGYTF.

J is TRBJ2-1 and V is TRBV7-2, with 10 bases that match TRBD2. V shed 2 bases, J shed 5 bases, and the junction held 9 bases outside the gene matches. The length of the CDR3 is 17 residues. Per the germline V gene, CDR1 is SGHTA and CDR2 is FQGNSA. CDR3 amino acids: CASSLSPGTSEDNEQFF. As DNA, the CDR3 is TGTGCCAGCAGCTTAAGTCCGGGGACTAGCGAAGACAATGAGCAGTTCTTC.

The chain couples TRBV19 to TRBJ2-2, with 7 bases matching TRBD2. V was pared by 3 bases and J by 5 bases, with 12 bases of the junction left unmatched. The CDR3 totals 17 residues. CDR1 and CDR2 from the germline V gene are LNHDA and SQIVND (reference sequence). The CDR3 sequence: CASSISSGGTTTGELFF. The CDR3 DNA is TGTGCCAGTAGTATCTCATCCGGGGGGACTACGACCGGGGAGCTGTTTTTT.

The genes are TRBV9 and TRBJ1-1, with 10 bases aligning to TRBD1. This CDR3 spans 15 amino acids. Per germline, CDR1 SGDLS and CDR2 YYNGEE. Unmatched junction bases numbered 6, after V lost 4 bases and J lost 3 bases. CDR3 sequence reads: CASSLGGQGYTEAFF. CDR3 nucleotides: TGTGCCAGCAGCCTGGGGGGACAGGGGTACACTGAAGCTTTCTTT.

This clone was counted a few times. The V call is TRBV5-1, the J call TRBJ2-5, with 12 bases fitting TRBD2. V lost 1 base to trimming and J lost 4 bases; unmatched junction nucleotides: 11. Germline loops: CDR1 SGHRS, CDR2 YFSETQ. CDR3 size: 18 residues. The CDR3 protein is CASSLYLAGGLARETQYF. The DNA of the CDR3 is TGCGCCAGCAGCTTGTACCTAGCGGGAGGGCTTGCACGAGAGACCCAGTACTTC.

The chain couples TRBV5-6 to TRBJ1-5, with D hard to call. CDR1 is SGHDT and CDR2 is YYEEEE in the germline V gene. The CDR3 sequence is 15 residues long. V lost 2 bases and J lost 0, with 9 bases in between. The CDR3 sequence: CASSLMGHSNQPQHF. The CDR3 bases are TGTGCCAGCAGCTTAATGGGCCATAGCAATCAGCCCCAGCATTTT.

The chain employs TRBV5-1 and TRBJ2-5; 9 positions match TRBD1. The CDR3 is 14 residues long. CDR1 and CDR2 (germline): SGHRS, YFSETQ. The trim removed 6 bases at V and 2 bases at J, leaving 5 bases unmatched. For the CDR3, the DNA is TGCGCCAGCACCCTCGACAGGGGGCAAGAGACCCAGTACTTC. Translated, it gives CASTLDRGQETQYF. The whole variable domain, remainder taken from reference TRBV5-1 and TRBJ2-5, is KAGVTQTPRYLIKTRGQQVTLSCSPISGHRSVSWYQQTPGQGLQFLFEYFSETQRNKGNFPGRFSGRQFSNSRSEMNVSTLELGDSALYLCASTLDRGQETQYFGPGTRLLVL.

This clone was seen a single time. The J gene is TRBJ2-7, the V gene TRBV28; TRBD1 agrees at 9 bases. Germline V lookup: CDR1 MDHEN, CDR2 SYDVKM. Losses at the gene ends were 8 bases for V and 2 bases for J; bases not matched to a gene: 7. This CDR3 has 14 amino acids. In DNA, the CDR3 is TGTGCCAGCCGGAGAGACAGGGGGGCCTACGAGCAGTACTTC. Translated, it gives CASRRDRGAYEQYF.

The rearrangement joins TRBV11-2 to TRBJ2-7, with D unresolved. Trimming pared 5 bases from V and 3 bases from J, leaving 5 bases between. Germline V CDR1 and CDR2: SGHAT, FQNNGV. The CDR3 contains 11 residues. The CDR3 DNA reads as TGTGCCAGCAGCATATTCTACGAGCAGTACTTC. The encoded protein is CASSIFYEQYF.

The chain is built from TRBV10-3 and TRBJ2-1, with D perhaps matching TRBD2 (5 bases). CDR1 ENHRY and CDR2 SYGVKD come from the germline V gene. The CDR3 consists of 15 residues. Trimming left V 6 bases short and J 2 bases short, with 14 bases between. DNA of the CDR3: TGTGCCATCAGGGGAGAGGTCCGCCCCTACAATGAGCAGTTCTTC. Its protein product is CAIRGEVRPYNEQFF.

This chain connects TRBV24-1 to TRBJ2-1; 8 nucleotides match TRBD1. The CDR3 has 19 residues. The germline V gene encodes CDR1 KGHDR and CDR2 SFDVKD. V dropped 4 bases and J dropped 4; count of bases not matched to a gene: 17. CDR3 DNA sequence: TGTGCCACCAGTGACGCCCGCCCTGTGGCGACAGGGGTTTACAATGAGCAGTTCTTC. Its protein product is CATSDARPVATGVYNEQFF.

The rearrangement joins TRBV29-1 to TRBJ1-5; tentatively, D is TRBD1 (5 bases). The CDR3 consists of 14 residues. The germline V and J ends were trimmed by 4 bases and 5 bases, with 15 bases remaining between them. Germline V gives CDR1 SQVTM, CDR2 ANQGSEA. The DNA for the CDR3 is TGCAGCGTTGGAGGGGCAGGGCTAGATCAGCCCCAGCATTTT. Encoded protein: CSVGGAGLDQPQHF.

With regard to this clone: Relative to the germline gene, one junction end is altered; a read error may explain this. This chain connects TRBV28 to TRBJ2-3; TRBD2 matches at 9 bases. This CDR3 is 11 amino acids long. From germline, CDR1 is MDHEN and CDR2 SYDVKM. For the CDR3, the DNA is TGTGCCAGCAGCTCTAGGACTAGCGCCTCCTGG. Protein sequence: CASSSRTSASW.

The V and J genes are TRBV6-2 or TRBV6-3 and TRBJ1-1, with D unresolved. Germline-derived CDR1 and CDR2 are MNHEY and SVGEGT. The CDR3 totals 13 residues. V shed 0 bases and J shed 6 bases, with 8 bases lying between them. The CDR3 region is CASSYSFIAEAFF. Written as DNA, the CDR3 is TGTGCCAGCAGTTACTCCTTTATCGCTGAAGCTTTCTTT.

This chain links TRBV6-5 with TRBJ2-1; D remains unclear. The length of the CDR3 is 14 residues. V gave up 5 bases and J gave up 7 bases, with 15 bases separating them. The germline V gene has CDR1 MNHEY and CDR2 SVGAGI. CDR3 residues: CASSPYVLGNEQFF. DNA for the CDR3: TGTGCCAGCAGTCCTTACGTCCTTGGGAATGAGCAGTTCTTC.

This chain uses TRBV10-3 with TRBJ2-3; TRBD1 matches at 12 bases. The germline V gene has CDR1 ENHRY and CDR2 SYGVKD. The CDR3 length is 16 residues. Losses at the gene ends were 5 bases for V and 5 bases for J; bases not matched to a gene: 8. The CDR3 here is CAISPGQGASRDTQYF. DNA for the CDR3: TGTGCCATCAGTCCGGGACAGGGGGCTAGTAGAGATACGCAGTATTTT.

This clone was counted a single time. V gene TRBV3-1 (or the pseudogene TRBV3-2) combines with J gene TRBJ2-7, with D hard to call. The CDR3 length is 15 residues. V dropped 7 bases and J dropped 0 bases, with 16 bases sitting between them. Germline V lookup: CDR1 LGHDT, CDR2 YNNKEL (reference sequence). The CDR3: CASTPTLTNSYEQYF. CDR3 coding DNA: TGTGCCAGCACCCCGACGCTTACCAACTCCTACGAGCAGTACTTC.